A selection of T cell receptor beta chains follows, all from one sample in a study of graft-versus-host responses after intestinal transplantation. TCRdb keeps only in-frame clones here, not all; method: immunoSEQ multiplex PCR. Of roughly 40,000 clones listed, roughly 90% are singletons. This sample comprised PBMCs, obtained 524 days after transplant. Receptor source: a human patient who received an intestinal transplant, so some T cells may come from the graft donor. CDR3s include the opening cysteine and the closing phenylalanine or tryptophan.

J	V	CDR3
TRBJ2-3	TRBV7-9	CASSDKWGGDTQYF
TRBJ2-1	TRBV6-1	CATGHYNEQFF
TRBJ2-7	TRBV5-4	CASSFGISYEQYF
TRBJ2-1	TRBV2	CASSDVGGPWNEQFF
TRBJ1-1	TRBV5-1	CASSLDRETTEAFF
TRBJ2-7	TRBV15	CATSRYGTSGYEQYF
TRBJ1-1	TRBV19	CASSLPGQGVNTEAFF
TRBJ2-5	TRBV27	CASRRQVEETQYF
TRBJ2-1	TRBV27	CASSLSGLSSYNEQFF
TRBJ1-1	TRBV5-6	CASSQIMNTEAFF
TRBJ2-2	TRBV7-2	CASSFPRLAGEAGELFF
TRBJ1-2	TRBV6-6	CASSRDRGFAYGYTF
TRBJ2-2	TRBV28	CASSWDIGTGELFF
TRBJ1-1	TRBV18	CASSPNGEVNTEAFF
TRBJ2-1	TRBV4-1	CASSQDVGRLIEQFF
TRBJ2-3	TRBV5-1	CASSTGLDHTDTQYF
TRBJ2-7	TRBV19	CASASLENTYEQYF
TRBJ2-7	TRBV7-2	CASSLGAGAYEQYF
TRBJ1-2	TRBV19	CASSWSLGDYGYTF
TRBJ2-7	TRBV27	CASSLRDSRGEQYF
TRBJ2-5	TRBV5-1	CASSLGAGASGETQYF
TRBJ1-1	TRBV6-5	CASSLRDRGLTEAFF
TRBJ2-7	TRBV10-3	CAISEGGGYEQYF
TRBJ2-5	TRBV2	CASSEETQYF
TRBJ2-7	TRBV7-8	CASSLRATGWLYEQYF
TRBJ2-7	TRBV6-1	CASSHLADSSYEQYF
TRBJ2-3	TRBV28	CATTSGTDTQYF
TRBJ1-4	TRBV4-3	CASSQDRTGEKLFF
TRBJ2-2	TRBV11-2	CASSPRTSGSTGELFF
TRBJ2-1	TRBV5-1	CASSLVSGAGRQGNEQFF
TRBJ2-1	TRBV9	CASSVGVGGGYNEQFF
TRBJ1-5	TRBV11-2	CASSLAGDQPQHF
TRBJ1-1	TRBV6-5	CASRPVGGNTEAFF
TRBJ2-1	TRBV29-1	CSADTRGRTYNEQFF
TRBJ2-1	TRBV14	CASSQVFGYREQFF
TRBJ2-5	TRBV28	CASSLDETQYF
TRBJ1-3	TRBV28	CASSSTGDPGNTIYF
TRBJ2-7	TRBV9	CASSSGQGAYEQYF
TRBJ2-1	TRBV19	CATSSGTASYNEQFF
TRBJ1-1	TRBV29-1	CSVGTLNTEAFF
TRBJ2-6	TRBV9	CASSVGGRGANVLTF
TRBJ1-2	TRBV11-2	CASSPKVARYGYTF
TRBJ1-1	TRBV19	CASTLSTGMNTEAFF
TRBJ2-1	TRBV5-1	CASSLGQGPLVEQFF
TRBJ2-5	TRBV10-3	CAISESLSGGKQETQYF
TRBJ2-7	TRBV28	CASSWEQDPGDYEQYF
TRBJ2-7	TRBV18	CASSLVAGPSYEQYF
TRBJ2-1	TRBV19	CASIGRTGGSNEQFF
TRBJ2-5	TRBV9	CASSVDEGETQYF
TRBJ1-1	TRBV6-6	CASTPAAVNTEAFF
TRBJ1-1	TRBV5-4	CASSLGGGPLNTEAFF
TRBJ1-2	TRBV6-1	CASSVTAPTNYGYTF
TRBJ2-1	TRBV5-6	CASSLRTGSSYNEQFF
TRBJ1-1	TRBV28	CASSLGWGSTEAFF
TRBJ2-4	TRBV6-1	CASSEDDLWADKNIQYF
TRBJ2-2	TRBV11-3	CASSLSATPPGELFF
TRBJ1-1	TRBV14	CASSPDRGPLMNTEAFF
TRBJ2-7	TRBV10-3	CAISTGTTYSYEQYF
TRBJ2-1	TRBV14	CASSQGRSGRNGPFF
TRBJ2-7	TRBV27	CASSPQEGNLYEQYF